This T cell receptor (beta chain) was retrieved from a study of identical twins. General study points: Reduced insertions were recorded for abundant cord blood beta clonotypes, with no such pattern in memory repertoires. Cross-sectional statistical analysis was relied on for the conclusions, without the same donors being followed.

This clonotype was found a few times. Its antigen is unidentified. TCRdb analysed the 5' RACE reads with MiXCR anew, one entry per CDR3 protein. The profile shows about 430,000 distinct CDR3 sequences, roughly 20% of them singletons. The sequenced sample was naive T cells sorted from blood. This receptor was taken from a man aged 50-59 years in good health.

The CDR3 is CSARDQRGGANTGELFF. Here the CDR3 DNA reads TGCAGTGCTAGAGATCAGCGCGGAGGGGCGAACACCGGGGAGCTGTTTTTT. The chain uses TRBV20-1 and TRBJ2-2; perhaps TRBD2 as D (6 bases). The germline V and J ends were trimmed by 0 bases and 0 bases, with 14 bases remaining between them. The germline V gene encodes CDR1 DFQATT and CDR2 SNEGSKA (reference sequence). The CDR3 consists of 17 residues.